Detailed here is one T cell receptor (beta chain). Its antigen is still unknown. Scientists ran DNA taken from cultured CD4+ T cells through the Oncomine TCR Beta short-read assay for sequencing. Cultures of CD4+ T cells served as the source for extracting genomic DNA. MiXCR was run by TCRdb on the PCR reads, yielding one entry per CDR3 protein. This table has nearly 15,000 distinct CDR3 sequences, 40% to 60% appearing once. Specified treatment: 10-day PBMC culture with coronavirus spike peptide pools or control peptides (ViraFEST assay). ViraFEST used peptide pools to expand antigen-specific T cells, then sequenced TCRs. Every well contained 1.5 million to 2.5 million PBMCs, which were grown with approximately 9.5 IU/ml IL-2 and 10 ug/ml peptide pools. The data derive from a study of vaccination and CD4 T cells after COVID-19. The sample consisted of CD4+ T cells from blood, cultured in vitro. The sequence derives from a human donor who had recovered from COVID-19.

Written as DNA, the CDR3 is TGTGCCAGCAGTTACTGCGTCAGGGTACCCAACGTAAAAGCCGGGTCCTACGAGCAGTACTTC. Protein product: CASSYCVRVPNVKAGSYEQYF. The V call is TRBV6-5, the J call TRBJ2-7, with D possibly matching TRBD1 (5 bases). This CDR3 region has 21 residues. Germline V gene data show CDR1 as MNHEY and CDR2 as SVGAGI. The germline V and J ends were trimmed by 1 base and 1 base, with 29 bases remaining between them.